These T cell receptor beta chains were read from a single sample in a study of shared clonotypes between healthy human individuals. Data came from immunoSEQ multiplex PCR; TCRdb stores just in-frame clones and leaves some out. This repertoire shows around 2.3 million clones, approximately 96% found once; its top ten account for roughly 0.13%. Sequencing used naive CD4+ T cells sorted from blood. The receptors here all came from a man younger than 30 in good health. The CDR3 runs from the conserved cysteine through the conserved F or W. The order of the fields is clone size, V gene, J gene, D gene, CDR3 DNA, CDR3 protein. D genes are given only for firm matches. Clone size, where shown, is once, few, many, or a class for clones that have expanded.

abundance: once; v_gene: TRBV6-1; j_gene: TRBJ1-2; d_gene: .; CDR3nt: TGTGCCAGCAGTGAAGCGCCCTCGCGAGGGTATGGCTACACCTTC; CDR3aa: CASSEAPSRGYGYTF
abundance: .; v_gene: TRBV5-1; j_gene: TRBJ2-3; d_gene: .; CDR3nt: TGCGCCAGCACCCCACCCCCCGGGACTTTTCATTCCACAGATACGCAGTATTTT; CDR3aa: CASTPPPGTFHSTDTQYF
abundance: .; v_gene: TRBV5-1; j_gene: TRBJ2-5; d_gene: TRBD2; CDR3nt: TGCGCCAGTAGAACCCTTCGACTAGCGGGAGGCGAGACCCAGTACTTC; CDR3aa: CASRTLRLAGGETQYF
abundance: .; v_gene: TRBV9; j_gene: TRBJ2-5; d_gene: .; CDR3nt: TGTGCCAGCAGCGTAGGCAGGTACCAAGAGACCCAGTACTTC; CDR3aa: CASSVGRYQETQYF
abundance: .; v_gene: TRBV1; j_gene: TRBJ2-3; d_gene: .; CDR3nt: TGCACCAGCACCGATGACCCCCTGGCGCAGTATTTT; CDR3aa: CTSTDDPLAQYF
abundance: .; v_gene: TRBV20-1; j_gene: TRBJ1-1; d_gene: .; CDR3nt: TGCAGTGCTAGTGGGCACCCAGAAGCTTTCTTT; CDR3aa: CSASGHPEAFF
abundance: .; v_gene: TRBV30; j_gene: TRBJ2-3; d_gene: .; CDR3nt: TGTGCCTGGAGTGCGGGCTTGGGGGATACGCAGTATTTT; CDR3aa: CAWSAGLGDTQYF
abundance: .; v_gene: TRBV5-8; j_gene: TRBJ2-7; d_gene: .; CDR3nt: TGTGCCAGCACCCGGAGGGGCGAGCAGTACTTC; CDR3aa: CASTRRGEQYF
abundance: .; v_gene: TRBV6-1; j_gene: TRBJ1-5; d_gene: .; CDR3nt: TGTGCCAGCAGTGAAGGGCCCCGGACCCAGCCCCAGCATTTT; CDR3aa: CASSEGPRTQPQHF
abundance: .; v_gene: TRBV11-3; j_gene: TRBJ2-4; d_gene: .; CDR3nt: TGTGCCAGCAGCTTCTCAGGAGGGGCGCCAACCAAAAACATTCAGTACTTC; CDR3aa: CASSFSGGAPTKNIQYF
abundance: few; v_gene: TRBV12-5; j_gene: TRBJ1-6; d_gene: TRBD1; CDR3nt: TGTGCTAGTGGTTTGGGACAGGGTGATAATTCACCCCTCCACTTT; CDR3aa: CASGLGQGDNSPLHF
abundance: .; v_gene: TRBV25-1; j_gene: TRBJ1-2; d_gene: .; CDR3nt: TGTGCCAGCAGTGATACGGGTACAGGGTCGGGCGGCTACACCTTC; CDR3aa: CASSDTGTGSGGYTF
abundance: .; v_gene: TRBV6-1; j_gene: TRBJ2-7; d_gene: TRBD2; CDR3nt: TGTGCCAGCAACCTAGTAGCGGGGATGGCCTACGAGCAGTACTTC; CDR3aa: CASNLVAGMAYEQYF
abundance: .; v_gene: TRBV7-2; j_gene: TRBJ2-3; d_gene: TRBD2; CDR3nt: TGTGCCAGCAGCCCGGCCCGACTAGCGGGCACAGATACGCAGTATTTT; CDR3aa: CASSPARLAGTDTQYF
abundance: .; v_gene: TRBV28; j_gene: TRBJ1-4; d_gene: .; CDR3nt: TGTGCCAGCAGTTTATCCGATACGGCTCTTTATGAAAAACTGTTTTTT; CDR3aa: CASSLSDTALYEKLFF
abundance: .; v_gene: TRBV4-1; j_gene: TRBJ2-6; d_gene: .; CDR3nt: TGCGCCAGCAGCCCGCCGGGCTCTGGGGCCAACGTCCTGACTTTC; CDR3aa: CASSPPGSGANVLTF
abundance: .; v_gene: TRBV7-2; j_gene: TRBJ2-7; d_gene: TRBD1; CDR3nt: TGTGCCAGCAGCTCAGGGACAGGGGTGAGGGAGCAGTACTTC; CDR3aa: CASSSGTGVREQYF
abundance: .; v_gene: TRBV28; j_gene: TRBJ2-1; d_gene: .; CDR3nt: TGTGCCAGCAGTTTCCCACTCAATGAGCAGTTCTTC; CDR3aa: CASSFPLNEQFF
abundance: .; v_gene: TRBV6-5; j_gene: TRBJ1-1; d_gene: TRBD1; CDR3nt: TGTGCCAGCAGTTACCTGGGACAGGGGGGAAACACTGAAGCTTTCTTT; CDR3aa: CASSYLGQGGNTEAFF
abundance: .; v_gene: TRBV2; j_gene: TRBJ2-3; d_gene: .; CDR3nt: TGTGCCAGCACTTCCCCTTTAGATACGCAGTATTTT; CDR3aa: CASTSPLDTQYF
abundance: .; v_gene: TRBV7-2; j_gene: TRBJ1-2; d_gene: TRBD1; CDR3nt: TGTGCCAGCAGCACAGGGACAATAGGGGGCTGGGGCTACACCTTC; CDR3aa: CASSTGTIGGWGYTF
abundance: .; v_gene: TRBV7-2; j_gene: TRBJ2-5; d_gene: TRBD1; CDR3nt: TGTGCCAGCAGCGTAGCCGGGACAGGGGTAAAGACCCAGTACTTC; CDR3aa: CASSVAGTGVKTQYF
abundance: .; v_gene: TRBV6-6; j_gene: TRBJ1-1; d_gene: .; CDR3nt: TGTGCCAGCACCAATACAAAAAAGGTTACGGCTGAAGCTTTCTTT; CDR3aa: CASTNTKKVTAEAFF
abundance: .; v_gene: TRBV5-1; j_gene: TRBJ2-2; d_gene: .; CDR3nt: TGCGCCAGCAGCTTGGGCGGGGATGGGGAGCTGTTTTTT; CDR3aa: CASSLGGDGELFF
abundance: .; v_gene: TRBV2; j_gene: TRBJ1-3; d_gene: .; CDR3nt: TGTGCCACTAAGAGGGGCTCAAACACCATATATTTT; CDR3aa: CATKRGSNTIYF
abundance: .; v_gene: TRBV30; j_gene: TRBJ1-1; d_gene: .; CDR3nt: TGTGCCTGGAGGGCCGACTTTCTAGAGAAGGCAGCTTTCTTT; CDR3aa: CAWRADFLEKAAFF
abundance: .; v_gene: TRBV6-4; j_gene: TRBJ2-3; d_gene: .; CDR3nt: TGTGCCAGCAGTGAGCAGGGAGGAGATACGCAGTATTTT; CDR3aa: CASSEQGGDTQYF
abundance: .; v_gene: TRBV6-1; j_gene: TRBJ1-3; d_gene: .; CDR3nt: TGTGCCAGCAGTGAAGGGACATCTCGAGAGGGTTTT; CDR3aa: CASSEGTSREGF
abundance: .; v_gene: TRBV7-9; j_gene: TRBJ1-1; d_gene: .; CDR3nt: TGTGCCAGCAGTCGAAGACCGCCCAGCACTGAAGCTTTCTTT; CDR3aa: CASSRRPPSTEAFF
abundance: .; v_gene: TRBV5-8; j_gene: TRBJ2-2; d_gene: TRBD1; CDR3nt: TGTGCCAGCAGCCGTGGACAGGGGGTAACCGGGGAGCTGTTTTTT; CDR3aa: CASSRGQGVTGELFF
abundance: .; v_gene: TRBV2; j_gene: TRBJ2-3; d_gene: .; CDR3nt: TGTGCCAGCAGTGAACAAGGGGCCCGAGGTACGCAGTATTTT; CDR3aa: CASSEQGARGTQYF
abundance: .; v_gene: TRBV7-2; j_gene: TRBJ2-1; d_gene: TRBD1; CDR3nt: TGTGCCAGCAGCTCAAACAGGGGGGATTACAATGAGCAGTTCTTC; CDR3aa: CASSSNRGDYNEQFF
abundance: .; v_gene: TRBV28; j_gene: TRBJ2-7; d_gene: TRBD1; CDR3nt: TGTGCCAGCAGTTTAGGGCAGGGGGCGCTTGGAAAGTACTTC; CDR3aa: CASSLGQGALGKYF